This T cell receptor beta chain was captured in a study of shared clonotypes between healthy human individuals. Into CD45RA+ naive and CD45RA-negative memory subsets, the CD4+ cells were split. Libraries were prepared by immunoSEQ multiplex PCR; TCRdb keeps only in-frame clonotypes and omits some of them. The sample carries roughly 2 million clones, 90% to 97% recorded once. The germline V and J ends were trimmed by 4 bases and 2 bases, with 11 bases remaining between them. This CDR3 is 14 amino acids long. Germline CDR1 is ENHRY and CDR2 is SYGVKD. Sequencing was performed on naive CD4+ T cells sorted from blood. Regarding subset: CD45RA+ positively selected. The V gene is TRBV10-3, the J gene TRBJ2-5; maybe TRBD2 (6 bases). The TCR sequence derives from a man aged 18 to 29 in good health. The CDR3 nucleotides are TGTGCCATCAGTGGTAGCGGCTTACAAGAGACCCAGTACTTC. Protein sequence: CAISGSGLQETQYF.